The present T cell receptor (beta chain) was sequenced within a study of vaccination and CD4 T cells after COVID-19. Comment on this clonotype: Its antigen remains unknown.

Treatment in this sample: approximately nine-day PBMC culture with coronavirus spike peptide pools or control peptides (ViraFEST assay). This CDR3 is built from 13 residues. V was cut by 3 bases and J by 7 bases, with 10 bases left in between. Germline V CDR1 and CDR2: DFQATT, SNEGSKA (reference sequence). The Oncomine TCR Beta short-read assay was applied to DNA of cultured CD4+ T cells. TCRdb re-called the PCR reads with MiXCR, one entry per CDR3 protein. In the table there are over 10,000 distinct CDR3 sequences, just over 35% of which are singletons. The TCR was taken from a human donor with COVID-19. The V gene is TRBV20-1, the J gene TRBJ1-6; D possibly corresponds to TRBD1 (6 bases). Material: cultured CD4+ T cells from blood. Here the CDR3 reads CSARATGNSPLHF. Written as DNA, the CDR3 is TGCAGTGCTAGGGCTACAGGGAATTCACCCCTCCACTTT.